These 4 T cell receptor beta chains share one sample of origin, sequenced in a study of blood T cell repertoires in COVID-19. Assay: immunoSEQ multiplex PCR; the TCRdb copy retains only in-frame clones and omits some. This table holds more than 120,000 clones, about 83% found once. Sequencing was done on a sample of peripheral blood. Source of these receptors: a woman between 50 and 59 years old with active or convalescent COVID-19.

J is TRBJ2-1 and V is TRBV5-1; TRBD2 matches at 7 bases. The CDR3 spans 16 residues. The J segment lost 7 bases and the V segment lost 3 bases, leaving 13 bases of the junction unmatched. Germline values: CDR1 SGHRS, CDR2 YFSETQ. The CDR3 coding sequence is TGCGCCAGCAGCTCCCACGGGGGGAGTTCAACGAATGAGCAGTTCTTC. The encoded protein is CASSSHGGSSTNEQFF.

Here the CDR3 DNA reads TGTGCCATCAGTGATCGGCGACAGGGCTCCTACGAGCAGTACTTC. Translation: CAISDRRQGSYEQYF. The chain employs TRBV10-3 and TRBJ2-7; 7 bases fit TRBD1. The CDR3 extends over 15 amino acids. The V gene's germline CDR1 is ENHRY and CDR2 SYGVKD. Trimming removed 3 bases from V and 0 bases from J; junction bases left unmatched: 5.

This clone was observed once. In DNA form, the CDR3 reads TGCGCCAGCAGTCAATCGACCAGGGGACCCTACGAGCAGTACTTC. Residues: CASSQSTRGPYEQYF. The chain links TRBV23-1 to TRBJ2-7, with D tentatively TRBD1 (6 bases). TRBV23-1 is recorded as an ORF, its role being uncertain. This CDR3 region has 15 residues. V lost 0 bases and J lost 2, with 11 bases in between.

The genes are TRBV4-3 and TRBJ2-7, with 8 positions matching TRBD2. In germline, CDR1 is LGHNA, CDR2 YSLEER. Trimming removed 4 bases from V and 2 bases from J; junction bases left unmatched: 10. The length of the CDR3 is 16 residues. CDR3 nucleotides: TGCGCCAGCAGCCTTAAGCGGGAGAGTTTCGCCTACGAGCAGTACTTC. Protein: CASSLKRESFAYEQYF.